This T cell receptor (beta chain) was recorded in a study of technical replicates of blood from several donors. Trimming cost V 0 bases and J 7 bases; bases outside gene matches: 9. The CDR3 consists of 15 residues. Germline V CDR1 and CDR2: SGHRS, YFSETQ. TCRdb keeps only in-frame clones here, not all; method: immunoSEQ multiplex PCR. Among about 85,000 clones listed, about 94% were seen once. This receptor was taken from a human donor in good health. Input material: T cells isolated from PBMCs. This rearrangement joins TRBV5-1 to TRBJ1-2; TRBD1 aligns across 7 bases. CDR3 sequence (DNA): TGCGCCAGCAGCTTGGGACAGGGAGTTCGACGTGGCTACACCTTC. It translates to CASSLGQGVRRGYTF.